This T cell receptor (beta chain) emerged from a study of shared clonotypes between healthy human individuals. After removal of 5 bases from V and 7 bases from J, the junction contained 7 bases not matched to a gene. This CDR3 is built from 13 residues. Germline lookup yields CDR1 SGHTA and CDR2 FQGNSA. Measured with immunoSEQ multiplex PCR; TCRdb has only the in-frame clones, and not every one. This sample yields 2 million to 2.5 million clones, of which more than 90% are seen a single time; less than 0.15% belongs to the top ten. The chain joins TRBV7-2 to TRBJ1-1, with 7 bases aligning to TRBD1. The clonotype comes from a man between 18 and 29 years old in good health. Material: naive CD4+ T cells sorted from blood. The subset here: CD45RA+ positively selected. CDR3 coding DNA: TGTGCCAGCAGCCTCGACAGGGCCAGTGAAGCTTTCTTT. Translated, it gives CASSLDRASEAFF.